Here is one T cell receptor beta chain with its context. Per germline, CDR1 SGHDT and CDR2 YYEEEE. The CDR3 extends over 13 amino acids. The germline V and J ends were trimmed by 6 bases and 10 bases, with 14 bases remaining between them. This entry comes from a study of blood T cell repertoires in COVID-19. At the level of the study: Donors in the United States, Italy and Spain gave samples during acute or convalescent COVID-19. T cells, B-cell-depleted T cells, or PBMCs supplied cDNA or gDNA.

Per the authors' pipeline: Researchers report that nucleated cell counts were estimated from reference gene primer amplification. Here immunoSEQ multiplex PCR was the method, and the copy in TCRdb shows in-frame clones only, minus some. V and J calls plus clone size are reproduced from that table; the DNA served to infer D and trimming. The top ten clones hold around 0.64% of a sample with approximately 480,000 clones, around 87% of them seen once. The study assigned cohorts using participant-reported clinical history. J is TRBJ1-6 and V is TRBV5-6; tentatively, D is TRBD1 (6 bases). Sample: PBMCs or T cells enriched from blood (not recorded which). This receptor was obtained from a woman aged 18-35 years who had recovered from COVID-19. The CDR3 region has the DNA TGTGCCAGCACATCAGGGGATCTGTCACCCCTCCACTTT. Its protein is CASTSGDLSPLHF.